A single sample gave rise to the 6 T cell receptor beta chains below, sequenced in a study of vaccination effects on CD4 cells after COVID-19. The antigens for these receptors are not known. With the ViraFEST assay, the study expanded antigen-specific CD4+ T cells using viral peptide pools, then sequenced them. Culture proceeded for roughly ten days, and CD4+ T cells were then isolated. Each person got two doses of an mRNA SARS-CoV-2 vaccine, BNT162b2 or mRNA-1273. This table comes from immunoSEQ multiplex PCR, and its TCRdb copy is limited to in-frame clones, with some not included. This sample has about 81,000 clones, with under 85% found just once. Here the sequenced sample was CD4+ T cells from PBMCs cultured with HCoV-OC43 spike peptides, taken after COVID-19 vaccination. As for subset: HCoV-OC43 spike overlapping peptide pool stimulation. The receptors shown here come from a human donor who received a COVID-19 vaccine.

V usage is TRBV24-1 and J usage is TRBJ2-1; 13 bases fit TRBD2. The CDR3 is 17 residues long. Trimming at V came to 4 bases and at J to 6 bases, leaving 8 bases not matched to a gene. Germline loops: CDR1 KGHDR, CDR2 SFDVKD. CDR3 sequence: CATSDSGTSGVINEQFF. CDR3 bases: TGTGCCACCAGTGACTCCGGGACTAGCGGGGTTATCAATGAGCAGTTCTTC.

CDR3: CSVTEGQETQYF. The CDR3 DNA sequence: TGCAGCGTTACTGAAGGGCAAGAGACCCAGTACTTC. The chain has TRBV29-1 and TRBJ2-5; D not resolved. Germline assignment: CDR1 SQVTM and CDR2 ANQGSEA. CDR3 length equals 12 residues. V lost 5 bases and J 2 bases, leaving 9 bases between the germline ends.

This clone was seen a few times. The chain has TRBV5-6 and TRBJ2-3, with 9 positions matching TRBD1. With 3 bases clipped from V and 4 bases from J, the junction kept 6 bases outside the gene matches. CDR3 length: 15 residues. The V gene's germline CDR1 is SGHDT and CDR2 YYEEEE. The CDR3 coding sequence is TGTGCCAGCAGCTCGACAGGGGGTTCGGCAGATACGCAGTATTTT. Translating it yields CASSSTGGSADTQYF.

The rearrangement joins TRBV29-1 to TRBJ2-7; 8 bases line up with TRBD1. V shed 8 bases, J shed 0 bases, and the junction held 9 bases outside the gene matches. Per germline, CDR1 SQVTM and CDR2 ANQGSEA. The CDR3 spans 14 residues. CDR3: CSSPGGLFSYEQYV. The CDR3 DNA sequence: TGCAGCTCGCCAGGGGGCCTGTTCTCCTACGAGCAGTACGTC.

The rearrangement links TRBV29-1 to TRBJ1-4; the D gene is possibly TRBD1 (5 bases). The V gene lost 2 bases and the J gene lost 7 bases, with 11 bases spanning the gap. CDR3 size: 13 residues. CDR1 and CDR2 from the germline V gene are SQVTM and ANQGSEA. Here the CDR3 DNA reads TGCAGCGTTGAATTGGCAGGGAGTGAAAAACTGTTTTTT. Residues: CSVELAGSEKLFF.

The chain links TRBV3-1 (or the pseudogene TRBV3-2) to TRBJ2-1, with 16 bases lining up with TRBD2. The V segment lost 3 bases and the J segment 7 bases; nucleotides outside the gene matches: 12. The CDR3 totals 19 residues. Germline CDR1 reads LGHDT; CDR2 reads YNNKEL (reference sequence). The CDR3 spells CASSHLGTSGGAGWNEQFF. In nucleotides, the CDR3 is TGTGCCAGCAGCCACCTCGGGACTAGCGGGGGGGCGGGGTGGAATGAGCAGTTCTTC.